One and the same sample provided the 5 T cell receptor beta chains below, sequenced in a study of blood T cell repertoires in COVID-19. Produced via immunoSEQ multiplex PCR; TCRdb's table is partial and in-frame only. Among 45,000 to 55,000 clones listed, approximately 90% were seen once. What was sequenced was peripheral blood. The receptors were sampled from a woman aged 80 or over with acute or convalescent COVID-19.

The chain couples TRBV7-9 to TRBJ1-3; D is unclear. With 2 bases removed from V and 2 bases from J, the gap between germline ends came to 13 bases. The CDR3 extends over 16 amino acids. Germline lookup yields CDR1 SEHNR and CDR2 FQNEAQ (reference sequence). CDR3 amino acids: CASSLPTTAAGNTIYF. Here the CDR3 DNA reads TGTGCCAGCAGCTTACCCACTACAGCGGCTGGAAACACCATATATTTT.

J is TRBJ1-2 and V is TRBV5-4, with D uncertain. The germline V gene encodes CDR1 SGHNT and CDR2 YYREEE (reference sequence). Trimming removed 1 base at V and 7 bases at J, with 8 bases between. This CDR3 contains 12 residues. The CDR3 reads CASSLFYAGYTF. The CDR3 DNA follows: TGTGCCAGCAGCTTGTTCTACGCTGGCTACACCTTC.

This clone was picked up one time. The CDR3 is CASSQPDSTEAFF. Written as DNA, the CDR3 is TGCGCCAGCAGCCAACCGGACAGCACTGAAGCTTTCTTT. This rearrangement joins TRBV4-1 to TRBJ1-1; perhaps TRBD1 as D (6 bases). CDR3 length: 13 amino acids. Germline CDR1 reads MGHRA; CDR2 reads YSYEKL. Trimming shortened V by 2 bases and J by 4 bases, and 8 bases separated the two germline ends.

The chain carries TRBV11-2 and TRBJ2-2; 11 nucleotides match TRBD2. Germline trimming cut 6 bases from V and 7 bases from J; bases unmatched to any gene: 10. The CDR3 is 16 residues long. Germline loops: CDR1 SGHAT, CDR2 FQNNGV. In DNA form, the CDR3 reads TGTGCCAGCAGACAAAATAGCGGGGGGGCCGGCGGGGAGCTGTTTTTT. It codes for CASRQNSGGAGGELFF.

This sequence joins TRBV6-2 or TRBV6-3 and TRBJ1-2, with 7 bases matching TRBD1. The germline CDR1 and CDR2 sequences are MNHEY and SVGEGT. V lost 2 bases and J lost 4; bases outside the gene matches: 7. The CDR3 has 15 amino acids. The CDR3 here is CASSYPQGQIYGYTF. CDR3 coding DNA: TGTGCCAGCAGTTACCCCCAGGGACAGATCTATGGCTACACCTTC.